This T cell receptor beta chain is drawn from a study of blood T cell repertoires in COVID-19. Study-level information: The analysed material was cDNA or gDNA that came from T cells, B-cell-depleted T cells, or PBMCs.

The CDR3 contains 15 residues. Germline V gene sequence: CDR1 SGHAT, CDR2 FQDESV (reference sequence). V lost 5 bases, J lost 6 bases, and 19 bases lay in between. This table comes from immunoSEQ multiplex PCR, and its TCRdb copy is limited to in-frame clones, with some not included. Here the sample spans around 300,000 clones, nearly 90% being singletons. Cohort placement rested on clinical history that participants reported themselves. Two negative PCRs, clearance, or symptom resolution had been documented for recovered Cohort 3 donors. The chain is built from TRBV11-1 and TRBJ1-1, with a possible D match to TRBD1 (6 bases). The sample taken for sequencing was PBMCs or T cells enriched from blood (not recorded which). The TCR sequence derives from a woman younger than 45 who had recovered from COVID-19. CDR3 sequence: CASSHVTTGRAEAFF. The DNA of the CDR3 is TGTGCCAGCAGCCACGTAACCACAGGGAGGGCTGAAGCTTTCTTT.